This TCR beta chain came from a study of cytomegalovirus exposure and HLA in healthy donors. Study-wide points: Previous analysis showed most TCR beta V segments were productive about 87% or about 30% of the time. Certain indistinguishable V segments, among them TRBV6-2 and TRBV6-3, were excluded.

About this clone itself: Its antigen is undetermined.

Vbeta (60) and Jbeta (13) primers were used in the PCR. Sequencing was performed with immunoSEQ multiplex PCR; in TCRdb, only in-frame clones are kept and a portion is missing. Seen here are 150,000 to 200,000 clones, approximately 80% observed once, and the top ten hold roughly 7.3%. Nominal health characterized the donors when sampled, though unrecorded immune exposures were likely. This CDR3 contains 16 residues. The V end lost 3 bases, the J end lost 0 bases, and 14 bases lay between the germline ends. The V gene's germline CDR1 is SGHVS and CDR2 FNYEAQ. The sequence came from a male donor in good health and CMV-seropositive. The V gene is TRBV7-6, the J gene TRBJ1-1, with D possibly being TRBD1 (5 bases). Sample: PBMCs. Here the CDR3 reads CASSLDGHHMNTEAFF. The CDR3 bases are TGTGCCAGCAGCTTGGACGGACACCACATGAACACTGAAGCTTTCTTT.